These T cell receptor beta chains were read from a single sample in a study of shared clonotypes between healthy human individuals. TCRdb's copy holds only in-frame clones and misses some; the assay was immunoSEQ multiplex PCR. Of some 800,000 clones listed, over 90% were seen once; the top ten hold around 24%. The material sequenced was naive CD8+ T cells sorted from blood. These receptors were obtained from a man aged 25 to 45 in good health. The CDR3 runs from the conserved cysteine through the conserved F or W. The order of the fields is clone size, D gene, V gene, J gene, CDR3 protein. A D gene is named only where the DNA matches it firmly. Expanded clones get a size class; other rows say once, few or many, or leave the size out.

>NA|NA|TRBV11-2|TRBJ2-7
CASSFGESYEQYF
>NA|NA|TRBV28|TRBJ2-5
CASREGHHQETQYF
>NA|TRBD1|TRBV6-4|TRBJ2-1
CASSDHRDRGRPRMFF
>NA|TRBD2|TRBV30|TRBJ2-1
CAWSLSGGNEQFF
>once|NA|TRBV7-9|TRBJ2-5
CASSLAREKETQYF
>NA|NA|TRBV7-3|TRBJ2-7
CASSLTGDYEQYF
>NA|NA|TRBV14|TRBJ2-7
CASSQRDGTYEQYF
>NA|NA|TRBV2|TRBJ2-7
CASKTDYEQYF
>NA|NA|TRBV5-5|TRBJ2-7
CASSLVGEWAYEQYF
>NA|NA|TRBV19|TRBJ1-2
CASSINGASYGYTF
>once|TRBD1|TRBV7-9|TRBJ1-1
CASSFPTGGGTEAFF
>NA|TRBD1|TRBV7-9|TRBJ1-1
CASSLRDRKIYEAFF
>NA|NA|TRBV28|TRBJ2-3
CASSGEGFGDTQYF
>NA|TRBD1|TRBV5-1|TRBJ1-4
CASSLGQGATNEKLFF
>NA|NA|TRBV15|TRBJ2-5
CATSREDQETQYF
>NA|TRBD2|TRBV29-1|TRBJ2-1
CSIGTSVSNEQFF
>NA|NA|TRBV7-6|TRBJ2-1
CASSLRRVTSSYNEQFF
>NA|NA|TRBV2|TRBJ1-2
CASSEVAGSYGYTF
>many|TRBD1|TRBV4-3|TRBJ1-5
CASSQDGPGQGGQPQHF
>NA|TRBD2|TRBV29-1|TRBJ2-5
CSVEDPSGGSLYF
>NA|TRBD2|TRBV4-3|TRBJ2-1
CASSPQLGTSITNEQFF
>NA|TRBD1|TRBV7-6|TRBJ2-1
CASSQGEPGWNEQFF
>NA|NA|TRBV28|TRBJ2-7
CASSRGQTYEQYF
>NA|NA|TRBV28|TRBJ2-5
CASSSGLQEWGETQYF
>NA|NA|TRBV7-9|TRBJ1-5
CASSLAGYGQPQHF
>NA|TRBD2|TRBV7-9|TRBJ2-1
CASSWTIAGGGYNEQFF
>NA|NA|TRBV28|TRBJ1-4
CASRGAPGEKLFF